The 23 T cell receptor beta chains reported below all come from one sample, sequenced in a study of CD8 T cells in ankylosing spondylitis. TCRdb fed the 5' RACE reads into MiXCR, producing one record per CDR3 protein. The repertoire holds some 120,000 distinct CDR3 sequences, roughly 13% seen once, with 3% in the top ten. The sample comprised blood, either unsorted or a sorted T cell fraction (not recorded which). These receptors all stem from a female donor with ankylosing spondylitis or in good health (not recorded which).

The V call is TRBV18, the J call TRBJ2-3, with D possibly being TRBD2 (5 bases). Germline V gene lookup returns CDR1 KGHSH and CDR2 LQKENI. V was cut by 4 bases and J by 0 bases, with 14 bases left in between. The CDR3 has 16 residues. The CDR3 nucleotides read TGTGCCAGCTCACACGACGGGGTGGAAAGCACAGATACGCAGTATTTT. Translating it yields CASSHDGVESTDTQYF.

At least ten counts were recorded for this clonotype. V is TRBV3-1 and J is TRBJ2-4, with D uncertain. Germline lookup yields CDR1 LGHDT and CDR2 YNNKEL (reference sequence). The CDR3 extends over 13 amino acids. Trimming took 1 base from V and 6 from J, leaving 7 bases between them. CDR3: CASSQVTGNIQYF. The CDR3 region has the DNA TGTGCCAGCAGCCAAGTGACGGGAAACATTCAGTACTTC.

This clonotype occurred many times. The V and J genes are TRBV12-3 or TRBV12-4 and TRBJ2-7, with TRBD2 matching 7 bases. Trimming at V came to 3 bases and at J to 6 bases, leaving 5 bases not matched to a gene. The CDR3 is 13 amino acids. The CDR3 reads CASSLGREGEQYF. The CDR3 DNA reads as TGTGCCAGCAGTTTGGGCAGGGAGGGCGAGCAGTACTTC.

This chain links TRBV5-6 with TRBJ2-7; 9 nucleotides line up with TRBD2. Trimming removed 4 bases from V and 2 bases from J; junction bases left unmatched: 7. The germline gives CDR1 SGHDT, CDR2 YYEEEE. The CDR3 has 15 amino acids. CDR3 loop: CASSIQGGGAYEQYF. In DNA, the CDR3 is TGTGCCAGCAGCATCCAGGGCGGGGGGGCCTACGAGCAGTACTTC.

This sequence joins TRBV18 and TRBJ2-2; 10 nucleotides match TRBD2. Germline CDR1 reads KGHSH; CDR2 reads LQKENI. CDR3 length: 15 residues. Trimming at V came to 1 base and at J to 6 bases, leaving 2 bases not matched to a gene. CDR3 bases: TGTGCCAGCTCACCACGGCTAGCGGGAGCCGGGGAGCTGTTTTTT. Protein product: CASSPRLAGAGELFF.

This clonotype was found a few times. This sequence joins TRBV5-5 and TRBJ2-1; the D call may be TRBD1 or TRBD2 (7 bases each). In germline, CDR1 is SGHKS, CDR2 YYEKEE (reference sequence). V lost 2 bases and J lost 0, with 15 bases in between. The CDR3 consists of 17 residues. The DNA for the CDR3 is TGTGCCAGCAGCTTAAAAGTCAGGGGGGGCTCCTACAATGAGCAGTTCTTC. Protein: CASSLKVRGGSYNEQFF.

This clonotype was seen repeatedly, ten times or more. This chain joins TRBV7-2 and TRBJ1-5; unclear D gene. Germline CDR1 is SGHTA and CDR2 is FQGNSA. Trimming took off 1 base at V and 2 bases at J, with 9 bases between the two ends. The CDR3 consists of 15 residues. The CDR3 region is CASSLEGIGNQPQHF. The CDR3, as DNA: TGTGCCAGCAGCTTAGAGGGTATTGGCAATCAGCCCCAGCATTTT.

This clonotype has more than one count but fewer than ten. The V gene is TRBV6-1, the J gene TRBJ2-3; unclear D gene. V was trimmed by 5 bases and J by 2 bases, leaving 14 bases between them. The germline V gene has CDR1 MNHNS and CDR2 SASEGT. This CDR3 region has 15 residues. The CDR3 nucleotides are TGTGCCAGCAGTCCTACGCTTACTTCCACAGATACGCAGTATTTT. Translation gives CASSPTLTSTDTQYF.

CDR3 coding DNA: TGTGCCAGCAGCTTAGAATTAGGCCAGGGCAGTGAGCAGTTCTTC. Its protein product is CASSLELGQGSEQFF. V and J are TRBV11-2 and TRBJ2-1, with TRBD1 as a possible D gene (5 bases). Germline V gives CDR1 SGHAT, CDR2 FQNNGV. V lost 0 bases and J 9 bases, leaving 15 bases between the germline ends. CDR3 length: 15 amino acids.

Ten or more counts support this clonotype. The gene calls are TRBV5-1 and TRBJ2-1; D may be TRBD2 (6 bases). CDR1 SGHRS and CDR2 YFSETQ come from the germline V gene. V was clipped by 0 bases and J by 9 bases, with 13 bases between them. The CDR3 contains 14 residues. The CDR3 loop is CASSLEPSVVEQFF. CDR3 in DNA: TGCGCCAGCAGCTTGGAGCCTAGCGTTGTTGAGCAGTTCTTC.

The chain carries TRBV3-1 and TRBJ2-5; TRBD2 aligns across 7 bases. The germline V gene encodes CDR1 LGHDT and CDR2 YNNKEL (reference sequence). V dropped 8 bases and J dropped 5; count of bases not matched to a gene: 20. There are 17 residues in the CDR3. The CDR3 bases are TGTGCCAGCTGCCCAGGAGACGGGAGGACTAGGCGGGAGACCCAGTACTTC. Its translation is CASCPGDGRTRRETQYF.

Ten or more counts support this clonotype. The chain links TRBV29-1 to TRBJ1-1; tentatively, D is TRBD1 (5 bases). This CDR3 comprises 11 residues. The V and J ends lost 8 bases and 4 bases respectively, with 11 bases between them. CDR1 and CDR2 from the germline V gene are SQVTM and ANQGSEA. The CDR3 here is CSTGLGTEAFF. The CDR3 nucleotides are TGCAGCACGGGACTGGGCACTGAAGCTTTCTTT.

The V call is TRBV29-1, the J call TRBJ2-1; weak D call: TRBD1 (6 bases). The CDR3 is 12 amino acids. V was shortened by 5 bases and J by 8 bases, with 13 bases between the two germline ends. The germline CDR1 and CDR2 sequences are SQVTM and ANQGSEA. DNA for the CDR3: TGCAGCGTTAGGGCCCAGGGGTATGAGCAGTTCTTC. This encodes CSVRAQGYEQFF.

CDR3 bases: TGTGCCAGCAGTTATCGACCGATCCGTAACTATGGCTACACCTTC. Encoded protein: CASSYRPIRNYGYTF. V is TRBV6-2 or TRBV6-3 and J is TRBJ1-2; D remains unclear. The CDR3 loop spans 15 amino acids. Germline CDR1 reads MNHEY; CDR2 reads SVGEGT. V was trimmed by 3 bases and J by 1 base, leaving 12 bases between them.

This CDR3 reads CASSLDRVGETQYF. Written as DNA, the CDR3 is TGCGCCAGCAGCTTGGACAGGGTTGGGGAGACCCAGTACTTC. The V and J genes are TRBV5-1 and TRBJ2-5, with D perhaps matching TRBD1 (6 bases). Per germline, CDR1 SGHRS and CDR2 YFSETQ. This CDR3 region has 14 residues. The V and J ends lost 0 bases and 5 bases respectively, with 11 bases between them.

This clonotype was recorded many times. This chain uses TRBV27 with TRBJ1-2, with 10 bases identical to TRBD1. Losses at the gene ends were 5 bases for V and 5 bases for J; bases not matched to a gene: 5. The germline V gene has CDR1 MNHEY and CDR2 SMNVEV (reference sequence). CDR3 length equals 14 residues. The CDR3 DNA reads as TGTGCCAGCAGTCGGGACAGGGGTCGGTATGGCTACACCTTC. Translating it yields CASSRDRGRYGYTF.

Many counts were recorded for this clonotype. V usage is TRBV20-1 and J usage is TRBJ2-5; possibly TRBD2 for D (6 bases). Germline assignment: CDR1 DFQATT and CDR2 SNEGSKA (reference sequence). The V gene lost 0 bases and the J gene lost 5 bases, with 16 bases spanning the gap. This CDR3 region has 15 residues. The DNA of the CDR3 is TGCAGTGCTAGAGATATGTTGGGGGGTACTGAGACCCAGTACTTC. Translation gives CSARDMLGGTETQYF.

The chain has TRBV20-1 and TRBJ2-5; possible D gene TRBD1, 6 bases. This CDR3 spans 14 amino acids. The V gene lost 2 bases and the J gene lost 1 base, with 11 bases spanning the gap. Germline values: CDR1 DFQATT, CDR2 SNEGSKA (reference sequence). CDR3 protein: CSARSRTAQETQYF. The CDR3 nucleotides are TGCAGTGCTAGATCCAGGACAGCCCAAGAGACCCAGTACTTC.

This clonotype was detected ten times or more. The chain couples TRBV20-1 to TRBJ2-1; tentative D call: TRBD2 (6 bases). Per the germline V gene, CDR1 is DFQATT and CDR2 is SNEGSKA (reference sequence). V lost 2 bases and J 7 bases, leaving 18 bases between the germline ends. The CDR3 sequence is 15 residues long. The CDR3 nucleotides are TGCAGTGCTAGATTCGGGCTTAGCGGCAGAAATGAGCAGTTCTTC. Its protein is CSARFGLSGRNEQFF.

The table lists this clonotype with many counts. The rearrangement uses TRBV24-1 and TRBJ1-5, with D possibly TRBD1 on 6 matching bases. The CDR3 is 14 amino acids. V was shortened by 3 bases and J by 1 base, with 6 bases between the two germline ends. Germline CDR1 and CDR2: KGHDR and SFDVKD. The CDR3 coding sequence is TGTGCCACCAGTGATGGACAGAGCAATCAGCCCCAGCATTTT. It yields the protein CATSDGQSNQPQHF.

This clonotype was picked up many times. The chain uses TRBV5-1 and TRBJ1-2, with 10 nucleotides matching TRBD1. The V gene's germline CDR1 is SGHRS and CDR2 YFSETQ. J was trimmed by 6 bases and V by 2 bases; bases with no gene match: 1. There are 13 residues in the CDR3. CDR3 amino acids: CASSFGTGDGYTF. The CDR3 coding sequence is TGCGCCAGCAGCTTCGGGACAGGGGATGGCTACACCTTC.

This clonotype was seen repeatedly, ten times or more. The CDR3 loop is CASSLLGDEQYF. DNA of the CDR3: TGCGCCAGCAGCTTACTGGGGGACGAGCAGTACTTC. V usage is TRBV5-1 and J usage is TRBJ2-7; TRBD1 or TRBD2 may be the D gene (5 bases each). Germline values: CDR1 SGHRS, CDR2 YFSETQ. The V gene lost 2 bases and the J gene lost 5 bases, with 8 bases spanning the gap. CDR3 length: 12 amino acids.

This chain uses TRBV18 with TRBJ2-2; D is undetermined. CDR1 is KGHSH and CDR2 is LQKENI in the germline V gene. V lost 5 bases to trimming and J lost 0 bases, with 13 bases between them. This CDR3 has 16 amino acids. The chain's CDR3 is CASSAIRSSNTGELFF. The CDR3 bases are TGTGCCAGCTCAGCTATAAGGTCCTCGAACACCGGGGAGCTGTTTTTT.